The rows below give T cell receptor beta chains drawn from one sample of a study of cytomegalovirus exposure and HLA in healthy donors. Assay used: immunoSEQ multiplex PCR; TCRdb lists only in-frame clones, some missing. The sample has hundreds of thousands of clones; 76% are singletons. Source material: PBMCs. Receptor source: a man in his late teens or twenties in good health and CMV-seronegative. Each CDR3 is given with its conserved first and last residue. A D gene is named only where the DNA matches it firmly. Clone size appears in some rows only: once, few, many, or a class for an expanded clone.

DNA: TGTGCCAGCAGCTTGACAGGGACTGAAGCTTTCTTT
CDR3: CASSLTGTEAFF
D: .
size: few
J: TRBJ1-1
length: 12
V: TRBV5-4

DNA: TGTGCCAGCAGTTACGAGGGGGGGGACAACTATGGCTACACCTTC
CDR3: CASSYEGGDNYGYTF
D: .
size: .
J: TRBJ1-2
length: 15
V: TRBV6-5

DNA: TGTGCCAGCAGCTTGCAGGCAGCACTTAGCAATCAGCCCCAGCATTTT
CDR3: CASSLQAALSNQPQHF
D: .
size: .
J: TRBJ1-5
length: 16
V: TRBV5-6

DNA: TGTGCCAGCAGGGTACGAGGACAGACCGGGGAGCTGTTTTTT
CDR3: CASRVRGQTGELFF
D: .
size: .
J: TRBJ2-2
length: 14
V: TRBV2

DNA: TGTGCCAGCAGCTCTTTTGGAGGGACAGCTAACTATGGCTACACCTTC
CDR3: CASSSFGGTANYGYTF
D: TRBD1
size: .
J: TRBJ1-2
length: 16
V: TRBV13

DNA: TGTGCCAGCAGCCCGAACACTGGAAACACCATATATTTT
CDR3: CASSPNTGNTIYF
D: .
size: .
J: TRBJ1-3
length: 13
V: TRBV5-5

DNA: TGTGCCAGCAGCCCCCTGGTCCAGGATCAGCCCCAGCATTTT
CDR3: CASSPLVQDQPQHF
D: .
size: .
J: TRBJ1-5
length: 14
V: TRBV2

DNA: TGTGCCAGCAGTGAGCCGGGACAAGTCTATGGCTACACCTTC
CDR3: CASSEPGQVYGYTF
D: .
size: .
J: TRBJ1-2
length: 14
V: TRBV25-1

DNA: TGTGCCAGCAGCGGGGGGGTAAGGGACAACGAAAGCTCTGGGGCCAACGTCCTGACTTTC
CDR3: CASSGGVRDNESSGANVLTF
D: TRBD2
size: few
J: TRBJ2-6
length: 20
V: TRBV6-8

DNA: TGTGCCAGCAGCCAACTAGCGCTATGGGCCGGGGAGCTGTTTTTT
CDR3: CASSQLALWAGELFF
D: TRBD2
size: .
J: TRBJ2-2
length: 15
V: TRBV5-5

DNA: TGTGCCAGCAGCTCCCCAGTGCGGACAGGGGGAAACACCATATATTTT
CDR3: CASSSPVRTGGNTIYF
D: TRBD1
size: .
J: TRBJ1-3
length: 16
V: TRBV7-9

DNA: TGTGCCATCAGTGAGCCTAGCGGGAGGGGGCCAGATACGCAGTATTTT
CDR3: CAISEPSGRGPDTQYF
D: TRBD2
size: .
J: TRBJ2-3
length: 16
V: TRBV10-3

DNA: TGTGCCAGCAGTACCGGGGGGGGTAATTCCCTCCACTTT
CDR3: CASSTGGGNSLHF
D: .
size: .
J: TRBJ1-6
length: 13
V: TRBV6-5

DNA: TGTGCCAGCAGCAGACAGGTCTCTGGAAACACCATATATTTT
CDR3: CASSRQVSGNTIYF
D: .
size: .
J: TRBJ1-3
length: 14
V: TRBV6-5

DNA: TGTGCCAGCAGCCAATTCCCGGGACTAGCGGATTACGAGCAGTACTTC
CDR3: CASSQFPGLADYEQYF
D: TRBD2
size: .
J: TRBJ2-7
length: 16
V: TRBV4-2

DNA: TGTGCCTGGACCGAGTTAGGGAGCGGGACCCTCTACAATGAGCAGTTCTTC
CDR3: CAWTELGSGTLYNEQFF
D: TRBD2
size: .
J: TRBJ2-1
length: 17
V: TRBV30

DNA: TGTGCCAGCAGCCAAGATCCCGGACAGGTTCCATTTAATGAAAAACTGTTTTTT
CDR3: CASSQDPGQVPFNEKLFF
D: TRBD1
size: few
J: TRBJ1-4
length: 18
V: TRBV4-2

DNA: TGCGCCAGCTCAAAGGAAGCTAGCGGGACCTGGACGGAGCAGTTCTTC
CDR3: CASSKEASGTWTEQFF
D: TRBD2
size: .
J: TRBJ2-1
length: 16
V: TRBV5-1

DNA: TGTGCCAGCAGCTTACTAGTGAACACTGAAGCTTTCTTT
CDR3: CASSLLVNTEAFF
D: .
size: .
J: TRBJ1-1
length: 13
V: TRBV11-2

DNA: TGTGCCAGCAGGGTTTGGGGGCAAGGGCACGAGCAGTACTTC
CDR3: CASRVWGQGHEQYF
D: .
size: .
J: TRBJ2-7
length: 14
V: TRBV13

DNA: TGTGCCAGCAGTGCAGGCTATGGCTACACCTTC
CDR3: CASSAGYGYTF
D: .
size: .
J: TRBJ1-2
length: 11
V: TRBV2

DNA: TGCGCCAGCAGCCCTCGACAGGGCCGCAGCTCTGGGGCCAACGTCCTGACTTTC
CDR3: CASSPRQGRSSGANVLTF
D: TRBD1
size: once
J: TRBJ2-6
length: 18
V: TRBV5-1

DNA: TGTGCCAGTATCACCGAGAGAACCTCTGGGGCCAACGTCCTGACTTTC
CDR3: CASITERTSGANVLTF
D: .
size: .
J: TRBJ2-6
length: 16
V: TRBV19

DNA: TGTGCCAGCAGTTACCTGGGGGGATATAATGAAAAACTGTTTTTT
CDR3: CASSYLGGYNEKLFF
D: .
size: .
J: TRBJ1-4
length: 15
V: TRBV6-6

DNA: TGTGCCAGCAGCTTGCGAGACAGAAGATACAATGAGCAGTTCTTC
CDR3: CASSLRDRRYNEQFF
D: .
size: .
J: TRBJ2-1
length: 15
V: TRBV5-4

DNA: TGTGCCAGCAGCTTAGCACAATGGGAGCAGTACTTC
CDR3: CASSLAQWEQYF
D: .
size: .
J: TRBJ2-7
length: 12
V: TRBV7-9

DNA: TGTGCCAGCAGCCGGACAGGGATCCCCTACGAGCAGTACTTC
CDR3: CASSRTGIPYEQYF
D: TRBD1
size: .
J: TRBJ2-7
length: 14
V: TRBV7-9

DNA: TGTGCCAGCAGTAAGCGACAGGGGGCGGCCACCGGGGAGCTGTTTTTT
CDR3: CASSKRQGAATGELFF
D: TRBD1
size: .
J: TRBJ2-2
length: 16
V: TRBV6-6

DNA: TGTGCCAGCAGTTTTCAGGCCTACGAGCAGTACTTC
CDR3: CASSFQAYEQYF
D: .
size: .
J: TRBJ2-7
length: 12
V: TRBV2

DNA: TGTTCCAGCAGCTTAGTCCAGGGGGCGAGTGATACGCAGTATTTT
CDR3: CSSSLVQGASDTQYF
D: TRBD1
size: few
J: TRBJ2-3
length: 15
V: TRBV7-9

DNA: TGCGCCAGCAGCCCCTCCCACAGGGGGACCACAGATACGCAGTATTTT
CDR3: CASSPSHRGTTDTQYF
D: TRBD1
size: .
J: TRBJ2-3
length: 16
V: TRBV5-1

DNA: TGTGCCAGCAGCCAAGAGGGCACAGATACGCAGTATTTT
CDR3: CASSQEGTDTQYF
D: .
size: few
J: TRBJ2-3
length: 13
V: TRBV7-9

DNA: TGTGCCATCAGCCAGGGGGCCGACTATGGCTACACCTTC
CDR3: CAISQGADYGYTF
D: TRBD1
size: .
J: TRBJ1-2
length: 13
V: TRBV10-3

DNA: TGTGCCTGGATGGAGACAGGGAACAATGAGCAGTTCTTC
CDR3: CAWMETGNNEQFF
D: TRBD1
size: .
J: TRBJ2-1
length: 13
V: TRBV30

DNA: TGTGCCAGCAGTTTAATCCCAGGCCCCTACGAGCAGTACTTC
CDR3: CASSLIPGPYEQYF
D: .
size: .
J: TRBJ2-7
length: 14
V: TRBV27

DNA: TGTGCCAGCAATACCGCGGGAGGCAAGACATCGGATACGCAGTATTTT
CDR3: CASNTAGGKTSDTQYF
D: TRBD2
size: .
J: TRBJ2-3
length: 16
V: TRBV6-4

DNA: TGCAGTGCTAGCCATGAGACCCAGTACTTC
CDR3: CSASHETQYF
D: .
size: once
J: TRBJ2-5
length: 10
V: TRBV20-1

DNA: TGTGCCAGCAGTTTTTCAGGGTCCGGGAGCACTGAAGCTTTCTTT
CDR3: CASSFSGSGSTEAFF
D: .
size: .
J: TRBJ1-1
length: 15
V: TRBV27

DNA: TGTGCCAGCAGCCCCAGGGTGAACACTGAAGCTTTCTTT
CDR3: CASSPRVNTEAFF
D: .
size: .
J: TRBJ1-1
length: 13
V: TRBV6-6

DNA: TGCGCCAGCACCCGGACAGAAGGCATGAACACTGAAGCTTTCTTT
CDR3: CASTRTEGMNTEAFF
D: .
size: .
J: TRBJ1-1
length: 15
V: TRBV10-2

DNA: TGCAGCGTCGACCGGGACAGGGTCGGTGGCTACACCTTC
CDR3: CSVDRDRVGGYTF
D: TRBD1
size: .
J: TRBJ1-2
length: 13
V: TRBV29-1

DNA: TGTGCCAGCAGCTTAATGGGCAGGGACTATGGCTACACCTTC
CDR3: CASSLMGRDYGYTF
D: .
size: .
J: TRBJ1-2
length: 14
V: TRBV7-6

DNA: TGTGCCAGCAGTGAATGGCTGCAGGCCCAGCATTTT
CDR3: CASSEWLQAQHF
D: .
size: .
J: TRBJ1-5
length: 12
V: TRBV6-1

DNA: TGTGCCAGCTCACCTTTTACAGAGCTGAACACTGAAGCTTTCTTT
CDR3: CASSPFTELNTEAFF
D: .
size: once
J: TRBJ1-1
length: 15
V: TRBV18

DNA: TGTGCCAGCAGATGGGGGGGCGGGGAAGCTTTCTTT
CDR3: CASRWGGGEAFF
D: .
size: .
J: TRBJ1-1
length: 12
V: TRBV6-5

DNA: TGTGCCAGCAGTTCAGGGTCCTATGGCTACACCTTC
CDR3: CASSSGSYGYTF
D: .
size: .
J: TRBJ1-2
length: 12
V: TRBV28

DNA: TGTGCCAGCAGGAGACAGGGAGGAACTGAAGCTTTCTTT
CDR3: CASRRQGGTEAFF
D: TRBD1
size: .
J: TRBJ1-1
length: 13
V: TRBV11-2

DNA: TGTGCCTGGACTTCCGGGACAGGAGATTATAGCAATCAGCCCCAGCATTTT
CDR3: CAWTSGTGDYSNQPQHF
D: TRBD1
size: .
J: TRBJ1-5
length: 17
V: TRBV30

DNA: TGTGCCTGGAATCCGGGAGGGTCCTACGAGCAGTACTTC
CDR3: CAWNPGGSYEQYF
D: TRBD2
size: .
J: TRBJ2-7
length: 13
V: TRBV30

DNA: TGTGCCAGCAGACGCACACTCGGAGACACCGGGGAGCTGTTTTTT
CDR3: CASRRTLGDTGELFF
D: .
size: few
J: TRBJ2-2
length: 15
V: TRBV6-5

DNA: TGTGCCAGTAGATGGACTAGCGACAGCTCCTACGAGCAGTACTTC
CDR3: CASRWTSDSSYEQYF
D: TRBD2
size: once
J: TRBJ2-7
length: 15
V: TRBV19